This T cell receptor (beta chain) derives from a study of blood T cell repertoires in COVID-19. Study-level background: The origin of the acute and convalescent COVID-19 samples was the United States, Italy and Spain. PBMCs, B-cell-depleted T cells, or T cells provided the cDNA or gDNA that made up the material.

From germline, CDR1 is MNHEY and CDR2 SVGAGI. Trimming cost V 5 bases and J 5 bases; bases outside gene matches: 9. CDR3 length equals 15 residues. In the original analysis: Amplification from reference gene primers served as the basis for estimated nucleated cell counts. The repertoire was sequenced with immunoSEQ multiplex PCR; TCRdb's copy has only in-frame clones and lacks some. V and J calls and clone size follow that table, whereas D and trimming were derived from the DNA. The sample records 20,000 to 25,000 clones, 90% being singletons. The sequence derives from a human donor in a cohort sampled during active COVID-19. This chain connects TRBV6-5 to TRBJ1-2; 9 bases are shared with TRBD1. Sequenced material: peripheral blood. The CDR3 nucleotides are TGTGCCAGCAGTCCCCCCGGGACAGGGAAATATGGCTACACCTTC. This translates into CASSPPGTGKYGYTF.